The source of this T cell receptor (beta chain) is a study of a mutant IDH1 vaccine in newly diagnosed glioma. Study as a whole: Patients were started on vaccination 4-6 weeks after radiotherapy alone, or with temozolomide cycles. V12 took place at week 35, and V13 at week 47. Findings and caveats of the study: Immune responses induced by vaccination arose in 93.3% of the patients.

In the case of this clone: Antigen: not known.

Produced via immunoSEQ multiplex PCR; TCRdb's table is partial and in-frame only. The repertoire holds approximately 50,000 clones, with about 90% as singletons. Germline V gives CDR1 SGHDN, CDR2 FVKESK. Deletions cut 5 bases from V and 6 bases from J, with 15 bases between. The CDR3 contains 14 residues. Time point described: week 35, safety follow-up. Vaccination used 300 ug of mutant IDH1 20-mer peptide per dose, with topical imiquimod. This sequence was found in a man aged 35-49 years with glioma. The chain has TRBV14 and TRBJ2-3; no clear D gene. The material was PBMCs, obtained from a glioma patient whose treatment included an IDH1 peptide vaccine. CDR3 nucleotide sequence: TGTGCCAGCAGCTCCCCACTCAAGAGGGATACGCAGTATTTT. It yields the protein CASSSPLKRDTQYF.